The next 8 T cell receptor beta chains were all read from a single sample in a study of T-cell reconstitution after alpha-beta-depleted transplantation in children. Preparing the TCRbeta library involved the use of unique molecular identifiers. TCRdb processed the PCR reads anew with MiXCR; each CDR3 protein has one entry. Of over 400,000 distinct CDR3 sequences listed, approximately 42% are singletons. Source: PBMCs, taken before TCRalphabeta/CD19-depleted stem cell transplant. The receptors here all came from a girl aged 2-15 years with aplastic anemia, due to receive a stem cell transplant.

This clonotype showed up just a few times. This chain connects TRBV29-1 to TRBJ1-5, with D possibly TRBD1 on 5 matching bases. Germline loops: CDR1 SQVTM, CDR2 ANQGSEA. V was shortened by 0 bases and J by 4 bases, with 7 bases between the two germline ends. CDR3 length equals 13 residues. The CDR3 DNA reads as TGCAGCGTTGAAGAACAGGTTAATCAGCCCCAGCATTTT. Translating gives CSVEEQVNQPQHF.

This clonotype was observed a handful of times. The V gene is TRBV25-1, the J gene TRBJ2-1; TRBD2 matches at 10 bases. CDR3 length: 15 amino acids. The germline V gene has CDR1 MGHDK and CDR2 SYGVNS. J was trimmed by 9 bases and V by 6 bases; bases with no gene match: 11. CDR3 amino acids: CASRSRTSGGGEQFF. CDR3 sequence (DNA): TGTGCCAGCAGAAGCAGGACTAGCGGAGGGGGTGAGCAGTTCTTC.

V is TRBV6-6 and J is TRBJ2-7; D might be TRBD1 (6 bases). Germline-derived CDR1 and CDR2 are MNHNY and SVGAGI (reference sequence). V lost 6 bases, J lost 4 bases, and 13 bases lay in between. The CDR3 consists of 13 residues. The CDR3 DNA sequence: TGTGCCAGCAGACCGGACAGTGGATACGAGCAGTACTTC. It is translated as CASRPDSGYEQYF.

The genes are TRBV28 and TRBJ2-7, with 11 bases lining up with TRBD2. With V trimmed by 1 base and J by 5 bases, 4 bases remained unmatched. The germline V gene has CDR1 MDHEN and CDR2 SYDVKM. The CDR3 runs 15 residues. The CDR3 region has the DNA TGTGCCAGCAGTTTATCGGCTAGCGGGAGGAACGAGCAGTACTTC. It codes for CASSLSASGRNEQYF.

This clonotype was recorded a few times. V and J are TRBV5-1 and TRBJ1-6; perhaps TRBD1 as D (5 bases). CDR1 is SGHRS, CDR2 YFSETQ, per germline. Trimming pared 4 bases from V and 8 bases from J, leaving 19 bases between. The CDR3 has 16 amino acids. CDR3 residues: CASSQGTGREDSPLHF. Here the CDR3 DNA reads TGCGCCAGCAGCCAAGGAACCGGCAGGGAGGATTCACCCCTCCACTTT.

The genes are TRBV28 and TRBJ2-7; no clear D gene. V shed 6 bases and J shed 6 bases, with 15 bases lying between them. This CDR3 has 13 residues. Per the germline V gene, CDR1 is MDHEN and CDR2 is SYDVKM. CDR3 sequence (DNA): TGTGCCAGCAGACCCAGGCTCACCTTCGAGCAGTACTTC. This gives the protein CASRPRLTFEQYF.

This clonotype appeared once. Since a much larger clone is just one base distant, this may be a read error. This chain uses TRBV7-9 with TRBJ1-5, with TRBD1 matching 12 bases. The germline CDR1 and CDR2 sequences are SEHNR and FQNEAQ (reference sequence). The CDR3 contains 17 residues. The CDR3 region has the DNA TGTGCCTGCAGCGGGACAGGGGGCCGGAATAGCAATCAGCCCCAGCATTTT. Encoded protein: CACSGTGGRNSNQPQHF.

The chain uses TRBV6-1 and TRBJ2-7; TRBD2 matches at 10 bases. The ends lost 6 bases at V and 3 bases at J; junction bases unmatched: 8. CDR3 length: 15 amino acids. The germline gives CDR1 MNHNS, CDR2 SASEGT. CDR3 in DNA: TGTGCCAGCAGGTTGCCGGGACTAGCGATCTACGAGCAGTACTTC. This encodes CASRLPGLAIYEQYF.